Below, 29 T cell receptor beta chains from the same sample are listed, as sequenced in a study of blood T cell repertoires in COVID-19. Sequencing was performed with immunoSEQ multiplex PCR; in TCRdb, only in-frame clones are kept and a portion is missing. This sample has 30,000 or so clones, with over 75% found just once. The source material was peripheral blood. The receptors shown here come from a man aged 55 to 70 with active COVID-19.

J is TRBJ1-2 and V is TRBV6-2 or TRBV6-3; D ambiguous. The CDR3 covers 15 residues. Germline CDR1 MNHEY, CDR2 SVGEGT. V was trimmed by 6 bases and J by 0 bases, leaving 14 bases between them. The CDR3 spells CASRPNPRTNYGYTF. The CDR3 bases are TGTGCCAGCAGACCTAACCCGCGTACTAACTATGGCTACACCTTC.

The chain carries TRBV5-4 and TRBJ2-1; 9 bases align to TRBD2. Germline assignment: CDR1 SGHNT and CDR2 YYREEE (reference sequence). The CDR3 spans 16 residues. With V trimmed by 3 bases and J by 5 bases, 9 bases remained unmatched. This chain's CDR3 is CASSSPVTSGNNEQFF. The CDR3 bases are TGTGCCAGCAGCTCCCCGGTGACTAGCGGAAACAATGAGCAGTTCTTC. The complete variable domain, with remaining parts taken from reference TRBV5-4 and TRBJ2-1, reads ETGVTQSPTHLIKTRGQQVTLRCSSQSGHNTVSWYQQALGQGPQFIFQYYREEENGRGNFPPRFSGLQFPNYSSELNVNALELDDSALYLCASSSPVTSGNNEQFFGPGTRLTVL.

The rearrangement uses TRBV9 and TRBJ2-7; D perhaps matches TRBD2 (7 bases). The CDR3 totals 15 residues. Trimming pared 2 bases from V and 2 bases from J, leaving 14 bases between. In germline, CDR1 is SGDLS, CDR2 YYNGEE. As DNA, the CDR3 is TGTGCCAGCAGCGTGGGGGAGGGGGGGCCCTACGAGCAGTACTTC. The encoded protein is CASSVGEGGPYEQYF.

The chain uses TRBV5-4 and TRBJ1-6; TRBD1 aligns across 8 bases. V lost 5 bases, J lost 3 bases, and 4 bases stayed unmatched. The length of the CDR3 is 15 residues. Germline V gene sequence: CDR1 SGHNT, CDR2 YYREEE (reference sequence). In nucleotides, the CDR3 is TGTGCCAGCAGTACCACAGGGGGCTATAATTCACCCCTCCACTTT. The encoded protein is CASSTTGGYNSPLHF.

The chain couples TRBV28 to TRBJ2-7; 7 positions match TRBD2. The length of the CDR3 is 12 residues. Looked up from germline, CDR1 is MDHEN and CDR2 is SYDVKM. The trim removed 6 bases at V and 6 bases at J, leaving 5 bases unmatched. CDR3 nucleotide sequence: TGTGCCAGCAGATCTCCTAGCGGCGAGCAGTACTTC. Amino acid sequence: CASRSPSGEQYF.

V and J are TRBV19 and TRBJ2-1; D unresolved. V lost 5 bases, J lost 4 bases, and 6 bases lay in between. Germline V gene lookup returns CDR1 LNHDA and CDR2 SQIVND (reference sequence). The CDR3 spans 12 residues. The CDR3 loop is CASSSGYNEQFF. As DNA, the CDR3 is TGTGCCAGTAGTTCCGGTTACAATGAGCAGTTCTTC.

The rearrangement uses TRBV15 and TRBJ2-5; maybe TRBD1 (6 bases). Germline values: CDR1 LNHNV, CDR2 YYDKDF (reference sequence). V lost 5 bases, J lost 4 bases, and 8 bases lay in between. The CDR3 runs to 12 residues. CDR3 sequence: CATSRDIETQYF. The CDR3 nucleotides are TGTGCCACCAGCCGGGACATAGAGACCCAGTACTTC. Complete variable domain (other parts from reference TRBV15 and TRBJ2-5): DAMVIQNPRYQVTQFGKPVTLSCSQTLNHNVMYWYQQKSSQAPKLLFHYYDKDFNNEADTPDNFQSRRPNTSFCFLDIRSPGLGDTAMYLCATSRDIETQYFGPGTRLLVL.

The CDR3 region is CASSVGRTVYNEQFF. The CDR3 region has the DNA TGTGCCAGCAGCGTGGGAAGGACAGTTTACAATGAGCAGTTCTTC. The V and J genes are TRBV5-5 and TRBJ2-1, with D tentatively TRBD1 (6 bases). This CDR3 is 15 amino acids long. The ends were cut back, 4 bases at V and 4 bases at J, with 15 bases in the middle. Germline V gene sequence: CDR1 SGHKS, CDR2 YYEKEE (reference sequence).

This clone came up once. V and J are TRBV10-1 and TRBJ1-1; maybe TRBD1 (5 bases). Trimming pared 6 bases from V and 0 bases from J, leaving 14 bases between. The CDR3 extends over 15 amino acids. Per germline, CDR1 WNHNN and CDR2 SYGVQD (reference sequence). Here the CDR3 DNA reads TGCGCCAGCAGGGATGGGGGGTCGGTGAACACTGAAGCTTTCTTT. Translating it yields CASRDGGSVNTEAFF.

The rearrangement uses TRBV6-5 and TRBJ1-4, with a tentative D call TRBD1 (5 bases). This CDR3 spans 14 amino acids. Germline CDR1 MNHEY, CDR2 SVGAGI. With 4 bases removed from V and 8 bases from J, the gap between germline ends came to 14 bases. The CDR3 DNA follows: TGTGCCAGCAGTTCTCCCAGGGTGGGCGAAAAACTGTTTTTT. It specifies CASSSPRVGEKLFF.

In its sample, this clone was seen once. V gene TRBV5-1 combines with J gene TRBJ2-5; 11 bases are a match to TRBD2. This CDR3 comprises 14 residues. Looked up from germline, CDR1 is SGHRS and CDR2 is YFSETQ. With 4 bases clipped from V and 7 bases from J, the junction kept 6 bases outside the gene matches. CDR3 bases: TGCGCCAGCAGCACGAATAGCGGGGGGGCGACCCAGTACTTC. Its translation: CASSTNSGGATQYF.

This clone has just a few counts. This rearrangement joins TRBV15 to TRBJ2-7; TRBD2 aligns across 10 bases. From germline, CDR1 is LNHNV and CDR2 YYDKDF (reference sequence). The CDR3 runs to 18 residues. Germline trimming cut 3 bases from V and 2 bases from J; bases unmatched to any gene: 13. The CDR3 here is CATSSPLRRAGGTYEQYF. CDR3 bases: TGTGCCACCAGCAGCCCCCTAAGACGAGCGGGAGGGACCTACGAGCAGTACTTC.

The J gene is TRBJ2-3, the V gene TRBV5-1; 11 nucleotides align to TRBD1. Trimming at V came to 2 bases and at J to 5 bases, leaving 4 bases not matched to a gene. Germline V gene sequence: CDR1 SGHRS, CDR2 YFSETQ. The CDR3 has 15 amino acids. This CDR3 is CASSLGQGARDTQYF. The CDR3, as DNA: TGCGCCAGCAGCTTAGGACAGGGGGCGCGAGATACGCAGTATTTT.

The chain employs TRBV19 and TRBJ1-5; D is uncertain. V lost 5 bases to trimming and J lost 5 bases, with 10 bases between them. Germline CDR1 reads LNHDA; CDR2 reads SQIVND (reference sequence). CDR3 length: 13 amino acids. The CDR3 sequence: CASSPGSDQPQHF. CDR3 sequence (DNA): TGTGCCAGTAGTCCCGGGAGCGATCAGCCCCAGCATTTT.

The chain is built from TRBV27 and TRBJ2-5, with D maybe TRBD1 (5 bases). CDR3 size: 16 residues. CDR1 and CDR2 (germline): MNHEY, SMNVEV (reference sequence). V lost 6 bases to trimming and J lost 5 bases, with 22 bases between them. As DNA, the CDR3 is TGTGCCAGCAGGAGGACACTATGGGGTCAACGGGAGACCCAGTACTTC. Its translation: CASRRTLWGQRETQYF.

This clone was recorded only once. The chain uses TRBV11-2 and TRBJ1-1; TRBD1 matches at 9 bases. The length of the CDR3 is 14 residues. Per germline, CDR1 SGHAT and CDR2 FQNNGV. The V and J ends lost 3 bases and 3 bases, in that order; junction bases with no gene match: 2. CDR3 region: CASSFGQGYTEAFF. DNA of the CDR3: TGTGCCAGCAGCTTTGGACAGGGGTACACTGAAGCTTTCTTT.

This chain links TRBV6-1 with TRBJ2-3, with 7 bases that match TRBD2. The J segment lost 6 bases and the V segment lost 1 base, leaving 16 bases of the junction unmatched. Germline V lookup: CDR1 MNHNS, CDR2 SASEGT. The CDR3 has 18 amino acids. The CDR3 DNA is TGTGCCAGCAGTGAAGGATATGGCGGACTAGGTTCCCCCGATACGCAGTATTTT. Translating it yields CASSEGYGGLGSPDTQYF.

The CDR3 is CASSLGLGLGRIETQYF. The CDR3 DNA is TGTGCCAGCAGCTTAGGGTTGGGACTAGGTCGTATCGAGACCCAGTACTTC. V gene TRBV11-2 combines with J gene TRBJ2-5; 8 bases map to TRBD2. After removal of 1 base from V and 5 bases from J, the junction contained 12 bases not matched to a gene. The CDR3 has 17 residues. Germline CDR1 is SGHAT and CDR2 is FQNNGV.

The V call is TRBV5-4, the J call TRBJ2-5; D unclear. This CDR3 contains 12 residues. Trimming took 3 bases from V and 2 from J, leaving 5 bases between them. Germline loops: CDR1 SGHNT, CDR2 YYREEE (reference sequence). The CDR3 bases are TGTGCCAGCAGCTACCTACAAGAGACCCAGTACTTC. It translates to CASSYLQETQYF.

This chain joins TRBV11-2 and TRBJ2-7; 7 bases align to TRBD2. This CDR3 is built from 14 residues. J was trimmed by 2 bases and V by 8 bases; bases with no gene match: 9. Germline V gene data show CDR1 as SGHAT and CDR2 as FQNNGV. CDR3 sequence reads: CASGPGLAAYEQYF. CDR3 sequence (DNA): TGTGCCAGCGGGCCGGGGCTAGCGGCCTACGAGCAGTACTTC.

This sequence joins TRBV20-1 and TRBJ2-7, with D perhaps matching TRBD2 (6 bases). CDR3 size: 11 residues. The V end was cut by 2 bases, the J end by 5 bases, with 7 bases between. Per the germline V gene, CDR1 is DFQATT and CDR2 is SNEGSKA (reference sequence). The CDR3 loop reads CSARSGHEQYF. The CDR3 region has the DNA TGCAGTGCTAGAAGCGGGCACGAGCAGTACTTC.

The chain links TRBV5-6 to TRBJ1-2; 8 bases fit TRBD1. This CDR3 spans 14 amino acids. The germline gives CDR1 SGHDT, CDR2 YYEEEE. The trim removed 4 bases at V and 5 bases at J, leaving 7 bases unmatched. This CDR3 reads CASSLGQGGYGYTF. The CDR3, as DNA: TGTGCCAGCAGCCTTGGACAGGGAGGGTATGGCTACACCTTC.

This clone turned up a few times. The genes are TRBV5-1 and TRBJ1-4; TRBD1 might be the D (5 bases). Looked up from germline, CDR1 is SGHRS and CDR2 is YFSETQ. Trimming shortened V by 5 bases and J by 8 bases, and 13 bases separated the two germline ends. The length of the CDR3 is 13 residues. The CDR3 region is CASSRGGDEKLFF. The CDR3 DNA sequence: TGCGCCAGCAGTAGGGGAGGGGACGAAAAACTGTTTTTT.

The chain recombines TRBV7-9 with TRBJ2-5, with D possibly matching TRBD1 (5 bases). Trimming stripped 6 bases from V and 2 bases from J, with 13 bases between. The CDR3 totals 14 residues. CDR1 and CDR2 (germline): SEHNR, FQNEAQ (reference sequence). DNA of the CDR3: TGTGCCAGCAGAACCGACAGTAATCAAGAGACCCAGTACTTC. Its protein is CASRTDSNQETQYF.

This chain uses TRBV3-1 (or the pseudogene TRBV3-2) with TRBJ1-5; D gene ambiguous. CDR1 and CDR2 (germline): LGHDT, YNNKEL (reference sequence). The CDR3 length is 14 residues. Trimming left V 2 bases short and J 5 bases short, with 10 bases between. CDR3 loop: CASSQRGRYQPQHF. CDR3 DNA: TGTGCCAGCAGCCAAAGAGGGAGATATCAGCCCCAGCATTTT.

The chain joins TRBV4-2 to TRBJ2-3; D may be TRBD1 (5 bases). CDR3 length equals 14 residues. Trimming pared 1 base from V and 3 bases from J, leaving 8 bases between. In germline, CDR1 is LGHNA, CDR2 YNFKEQ. CDR3: CASSQGAGTDTQYF. The CDR3 DNA reads as TGTGCCAGCAGCCAAGGAGCAGGGACAGATACGCAGTATTTT.

This clone was observed a handful of times. The V and J genes are TRBV7-2 and TRBJ2-7; D is unresolved. The CDR3 runs 12 residues. The germline V gene has CDR1 SGHTA and CDR2 FQGNSA. The ends were cut back, 4 bases at V and 2 bases at J, with 6 bases in the middle. CDR3 bases: TGTGCCAGCAGCTCGGGTCCCTACGAGCAGTACTTC. Translated: CASSSGPYEQYF. Using reference TRBV7-2 and TRBJ2-7 for the parts outside the CDR3, the full variable domain is GAGVSQSPSNKVTEKGKDVELRCDPISGHTALYWYRQSLGQGLEFLIYFQGNSAPDKSGLPSDRFSAERTGGSVSTLTIQRTQQEDSAVYLCASSSGPYEQYFGPGTRLTVT.

The chain carries TRBV29-1 and TRBJ1-2; 10 bases map to TRBD1. CDR1 SQVTM and CDR2 ANQGSEA come from the germline V gene. J gave up 8 bases and V 4 bases, and 4 bases lay outside the gene matches. This CDR3 is built from 12 residues. CDR3 region: CSVVGTGVGYTF. CDR3 DNA sequence: TGCAGCGTTGTTGGGACAGGGGTCGGCTACACCTTC.

The CDR3 DNA reads TGTGCCAGCTCACCACGGGCAGGGAACACAGATACGCAGTATTTT. Translation: CASSPRAGNTDTQYF. The chain joins TRBV18 to TRBJ2-3, with a tentative D call TRBD1 (5 bases). Trimming cost V 1 base and J 2 bases, with 10 bases left between them. Germline CDR1 is KGHSH and CDR2 is LQKENI. The CDR3 loop spans 15 amino acids. The full variable domain, with the rest looked up from reference TRBV18 and TRBJ2-3, is NAGVMQNPRHLVRRRGQEARLRCSPMKGHSHVYWYRQLPEEGLKFMVYLQKENIIDESGMPKERFSAEFPKEGPSILRIQQVVRGDSAAYFCASSPRAGNTDTQYFGPGTRLTVL.